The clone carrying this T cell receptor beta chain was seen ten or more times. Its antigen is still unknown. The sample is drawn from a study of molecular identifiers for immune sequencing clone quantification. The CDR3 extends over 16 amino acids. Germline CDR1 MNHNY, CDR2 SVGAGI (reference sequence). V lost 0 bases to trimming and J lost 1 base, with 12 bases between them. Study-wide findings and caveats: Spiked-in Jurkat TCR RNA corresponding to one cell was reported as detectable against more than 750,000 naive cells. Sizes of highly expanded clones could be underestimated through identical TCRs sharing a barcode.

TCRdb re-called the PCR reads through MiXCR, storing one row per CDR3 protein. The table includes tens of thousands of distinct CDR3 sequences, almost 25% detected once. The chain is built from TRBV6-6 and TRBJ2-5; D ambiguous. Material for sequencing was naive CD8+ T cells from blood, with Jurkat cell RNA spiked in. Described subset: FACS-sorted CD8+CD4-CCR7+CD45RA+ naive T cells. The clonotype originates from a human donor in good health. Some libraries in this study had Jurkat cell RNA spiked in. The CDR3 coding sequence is TGTGCCAGCAGTTACTCTGACGGACGCAGCCAAGAGACCCAGTACTTC. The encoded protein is CASSYSDGRSQETQYF.